These 12 T cell receptor beta chains were all obtained from the same sample, sequenced in a study of cytomegalovirus exposure and HLA in healthy donors. Researchers ran the PCR with 60 Vbeta and 13 Jbeta primers. TCRdb's copy holds only in-frame clones and misses some; the assay was immunoSEQ multiplex PCR. This repertoire shows fewer than 110,000 clones, roughly three quarters found once; its top ten account for around 4.1%. The sequenced material came from PBMCs. The receptor set was obtained from a middle-aged man in good health and CMV-seronegative.

This sequence joins TRBV5-1 and TRBJ2-2; D gene ambiguous. The germline V gene has CDR1 SGHRS and CDR2 YFSETQ. This CDR3 is built from 15 residues. V was cut by 0 bases and J by 0 bases, with 6 bases left in between. CDR3 DNA: TGCGCCAGCAGCTTGGGGCAGACGAACACCGGGGAGCTGTTTTTT. This codes for CASSLGQTNTGELFF. Variable domain in full (rest from reference TRBV5-1 and TRBJ2-2): KAGVTQTPRYLIKTRGQQVTLSCSPISGHRSVSWYQQTPGQGLQFLFEYFSETQRNKGNFPGRFSGRQFSNSRSEMNVSTLELGDSALYLCASSLGQTNTGELFFGEGSRLTVL.

This chain connects TRBV4-2 to TRBJ2-1, with 11 bases fitting TRBD2. Germline V gene sequence: CDR1 LGHNA, CDR2 YNFKEQ. J gave up 9 bases and V 0 bases, and 10 bases lay outside the gene matches. The CDR3 covers 17 residues. This CDR3 is CASSQDSTSGGPSEQFF. CDR3 DNA sequence: TGTGCCAGCAGCCAAGATTCAACTAGCGGGGGACCGAGTGAGCAGTTCTTC.

The V gene is TRBV2, the J gene TRBJ1-5; a weak D match, TRBD1 (6 bases). Germline V CDR1 and CDR2: SNHLY, FYNNEI. The V end lost 3 bases, the J end lost 4 bases, and 13 bases lay between the germline ends. The CDR3 runs 15 residues. The CDR3, as DNA: TGTGCCAGCAGTGATCTATCAGGGGCTAATCAGCCCCAGCATTTT. Translating gives CASSDLSGANQPQHF. Variable domain in full (rest from reference TRBV2 and TRBJ1-5): EPEVTQTPSHQVTQMGQEVILRCVPISNHLYFYWYRQILGQKVEFLVSFYNNEISEKSEIFDDQFSVERPDGSNFTLKIRSTKLEDSAMYFCASSDLSGANQPQHFGDGTRLSIL.

The rearrangement uses TRBV10-3 and TRBJ2-5; possible D gene TRBD2, 5 bases. The V gene's germline CDR1 is ENHRY and CDR2 SYGVKD. The CDR3 loop spans 13 amino acids. The V and J ends lost 9 bases and 0 bases respectively, with 11 bases between them. The CDR3 sequence is CAIRRGYQETQYF. The CDR3 DNA reads as TGTGCCATACGCCGGGGTTACCAAGAGACCCAGTACTTC.

CDR3 loop: CASSYEYGNTIYF. The CDR3 coding sequence is TGTGCCAGCAGTTACGAGTATGGAAACACCATATATTTT. V usage is TRBV6-5 and J usage is TRBJ1-3; D remains unclear. Germline CDR1 is MNHEY and CDR2 is SVGAGI. Deletions cut 2 bases from V and 3 bases from J, with 5 bases between. CDR3 length: 13 amino acids.

This clone showed up just once. The gene calls are TRBV4-2 and TRBJ1-2; 9 nucleotides line up with TRBD1. Looked up from germline, CDR1 is LGHNA and CDR2 is YNFKEQ. With 0 bases clipped from V and 4 bases from J, the junction kept 6 bases outside the gene matches. This CDR3 has 16 amino acids. The CDR3 region is CASSQDGTGIAYGYTF. The CDR3 DNA reads TGTGCCAGCAGCCAAGATGGGACAGGGATCGCCTATGGCTACACCTTC.

V is TRBV7-9 and J is TRBJ1-2, with 7 bases fitting TRBD1. Germline lookup yields CDR1 SEHNR and CDR2 FQNEAQ (reference sequence). V lost 5 bases to trimming and J lost 2 bases; unmatched junction nucleotides: 5. The CDR3 contains 14 residues. The CDR3 region has the DNA TGTGCCAGCAGCCCCAGGGACAGAAACTATGGCTACACCTTC. Its protein is CASSPRDRNYGYTF.

V gene TRBV19 combines with J gene TRBJ1-2; possibly TRBD1 for D (6 bases). Deletions cut 5 bases from V and 0 bases from J, with 10 bases between. Germline-derived CDR1 and CDR2 are LNHDA and SQIVND (reference sequence). This CDR3 spans 14 amino acids. CDR3 DNA sequence: TGTGCCAGTAGTCGGGACAAAGCTAACTATGGCTACACCTTC. Its protein product is CASSRDKANYGYTF.

There are a few counts of this clone. The DNA for the CDR3 is TGCGCCAGCAGCCCCCGACAGGGGGCCTATGGCTACACCTTC. Translation gives CASSPRQGAYGYTF. The V and J genes are TRBV5-1 and TRBJ1-2; TRBD1 aligns across 10 bases. Germline CDR1 and CDR2: SGHRS and YFSETQ. Trimming took 4 bases from V and 4 from J; bases not matched to a gene: 4. The CDR3 is made up of 14 amino acids.

The rearrangement uses TRBV28 and TRBJ2-5; 9 bases map to TRBD1. This CDR3 spans 15 amino acids. The germline gives CDR1 MDHEN, CDR2 SYDVKM. J lost 5 bases, V lost 2 bases, and 6 bases had no gene match. The CDR3, as DNA: TGTGCCAGCAGTTTACCCGGACAGGGGTTGGAGACCCAGTACTTC. This encodes CASSLPGQGLETQYF. The full variable domain, in which reference TRBV28 and TRBJ2-5 provide the parts outside the CDR3, is DVKVTQSSRYLVKRTGEKVFLECVQDMDHENMFWYRQDPGLGLRLIYFSYDVKMKEKGDIPEGYSVSREKKERFSLILESASTNQTSMYLCASSLPGQGLETQYFGPGTRLLVL.

The chain combines TRBV2 with TRBJ1-1; the D gene is possibly TRBD1 (5 bases). This CDR3 has 13 amino acids. V shed 4 bases and J shed 5 bases, with 11 bases lying between them. CDR1 and CDR2 (germline): SNHLY, FYNNEI. CDR3 amino acids: CASSAGEWTEAFF. Here the CDR3 DNA reads TGTGCCAGCAGTGCGGGGGAGTGGACTGAAGCTTTCTTT.

The V and J genes are TRBV30 and TRBJ1-5, with 11 nucleotides matching TRBD1. V was pared by 3 bases and J by 3 bases, with 1 base of the junction left unmatched. The CDR3 extends over 14 amino acids. The germline CDR1 and CDR2 sequences are GTSNPN and SVGIG (reference sequence). The CDR3 DNA reads TGTGCCTGGAGGGGACAGGGGGTCAATCAGCCCCAGCATTTT. It codes for CAWRGQGVNQPQHF.